This T cell receptor (beta chain) was recorded in a study of PD-L1 blockade in urothelial cancer. Time point meaning: pretreatment peripheral blood. Germline V gene sequence: CDR1 LGHNA, CDR2 YNFKEQ. The CDR3 is 15 amino acids. Trimming left V 0 bases short and J 2 bases short, with 11 bases between. The protocol was immunoSEQ multiplex PCR, while the TCRdb copy is restricted to in-frame clones and leaves out a portion. The sample carries some 87,000 clones, 87% recorded once. The gene calls are TRBV4-2 and TRBJ2-7; D possibly corresponds to TRBD1 (5 bases). The sequencing used PBMCs, collected around atezolizumab (anti-PD-L1) treatment. This TCR came from a man aged 55 to 69 with urothelial cancer. The CDR3 DNA reads TGTGCCAGCAGCCAAGATGGAACAGGAACCTACGAGCAGTACTTC. This gives the protein CASSQDGTGTYEQYF.